Following are 14 T cell receptor beta chains from one sample sequenced in a study of OX40 agonist ivuxolimab in advanced cancers. Sequenced by immunoSEQ multiplex PCR; TCRdb stores in-frame clones only, minus some. The sample contains tens of thousands of clones, approximately 90% of which appear only once. The starting material was CD4+ or CD8+ T cells sorted from blood, obtained in a trial of the OX40 agonist ivuxolimab. These receptors came from an adult with an advanced solid tumor such as melanoma, head and neck, liver or kidney cancer.

The rearrangement uses TRBV30 and TRBJ2-7; 9 nucleotides agree with TRBD1. This CDR3 is built from 15 residues. V lost 5 bases and J lost 3; bases outside the gene matches: 11. Per the germline V gene, CDR1 is GTSNPN and CDR2 is SVGIG (reference sequence). CDR3 DNA: TGTGCCTGGGACCCGTCGGGACAGGGCGACTACGAGCAGTACTTC. This encodes CAWDPSGQGDYEQYF. The variable domain in full, with the rest retrieved from reference TRBV30 and TRBJ2-7, is SQTIHQWPATLVQPVGSPLSLECTVEGTSNPNLYWYRQAAGRGLQLLFYSVGIGQISSEVPQNLSASRPQDRQFILSSKKLLLSDSGFYLCAWDPSGQGDYEQYFGPGTRLTVT.

The chain links TRBV4-2 to TRBJ2-3; no firm D call. Trimming took 1 base from V and 10 from J, leaving 15 bases between them. The germline gives CDR1 LGHNA, CDR2 YNFKEQ. This CDR3 is 14 amino acids long. This CDR3 is CASSQGLALTPQYF. Here the CDR3 DNA reads TGTGCCAGCAGCCAAGGGTTAGCACTGACCCCGCAGTATTTT.

This chain uses TRBV10-3 with TRBJ2-2, with 8 bases aligning to TRBD1. Germline V lookup: CDR1 ENHRY, CDR2 SYGVKD. The CDR3 is 15 amino acids. The junction had 8 bases not matched to a gene; V was cut back by 6 bases and J by 5 bases. Here the CDR3 reads CAIRSGQGGTGELFF. The DNA for the CDR3 is TGTGCCATCAGATCAGGACAGGGTGGAACCGGGGAGCTGTTTTTT.

The chain is built from TRBV5-1 and TRBJ2-3; 10 bases match TRBD2. The J segment lost 0 bases and the V segment lost 5 bases, leaving 9 bases of the junction unmatched. The CDR3 extends over 17 amino acids. Germline loops: CDR1 SGHRS, CDR2 YFSETQ. The CDR3 spells CASRTGTSALSTDTQYF. The CDR3, as DNA: TGCGCCAGCAGAACCGGGACTAGCGCCCTTAGCACAGATACGCAGTATTTT.

The chain couples TRBV7-2 to TRBJ1-6, with D perhaps TRBD1 (6 bases). CDR1 is SGHTA and CDR2 is FQGNSA in the germline V gene. Trimming left V 2 bases short and J 10 bases short, with 15 bases between. The CDR3 length is 15 residues. In nucleotides, the CDR3 is TGTGCCAGCAGCTTAACAGGGACATCGCGGTCACCCCTCCACTTT. Translation: CASSLTGTSRSPLHF.

CDR3 bases: TGTGCCTTAGGGACAGCGTATAATTCACCCCTCCACTTT. Its protein is CALGTAYNSPLHF. The chain is built from TRBV30 and TRBJ1-6, with 7 bases fitting TRBD1. The ends lost 7 bases at V and 4 bases at J; junction bases unmatched: 4. CDR1 is GTSNPN, CDR2 SVGIG, per germline (reference sequence). CDR3 length: 13 amino acids.

The J gene is TRBJ1-2, the V gene TRBV10-3; D unresolved. CDR3 length: 13 residues. The germline V and J ends were trimmed by 3 bases and 6 bases, with 11 bases remaining between them. Germline CDR1 reads ENHRY; CDR2 reads SYGVKD. The CDR3: CAISERTADGYTF. The DNA of the CDR3 is TGTGCCATCAGTGAAAGGACGGCGGATGGCTACACCTTC.

This clone was counted once. This rearrangement joins TRBV11-3 to TRBJ2-1, with D possibly TRBD2 on 5 matching bases. Germline V gene lookup returns CDR1 SGHNT and CDR2 YENEEA. There are 12 residues in the CDR3. V lost 0 bases, J lost 9 bases, and 6 bases lay in between. The CDR3 is CASSLDRGEQFF. The CDR3 bases are TGTGCCAGCAGCTTAGATCGGGGTGAGCAGTTCTTC.

The table lists this clone with a few counts. The chain has TRBV30 and TRBJ2-6, with D unclear. The CDR3 loop spans 14 amino acids. Germline lookup yields CDR1 GTSNPN and CDR2 SVGIG (reference sequence). V was pared by 5 bases and J by 0 bases, with 8 bases between. CDR3: CAWRSRSGANVLTF. The CDR3 bases are TGTGCCTGGCGCAGTCGCTCTGGGGCCAACGTCCTGACTTTC.

The genes are TRBV7-9 and TRBJ1-4; 7 bases align to TRBD1. V lost 5 bases to trimming and J lost 4 bases; unmatched junction nucleotides: 4. CDR3 length equals 14 residues. Germline CDR1 reads SEHNR; CDR2 reads FQNEAQ (reference sequence). CDR3 bases: TGTGCCAGCAGCGACAGGGTTGGTAATGAAAAACTGTTTTTT. It encodes CASSDRVGNEKLFF. Together with reference TRBV7-9 and TRBJ1-4, the CDR3 gives the full variable domain: DTGVSQNPRHKITKRGQNVTFRCDPISEHNRLYWYRQTLGQGPEFLTYFQNEAQLEKSRLLSDRFSAERPKGSFSTLEIQRTEQGDSAMYLCASSDRVGNEKLFFGSGTQLSVL.

The chain employs TRBV5-1 and TRBJ1-2; the D is unclear. This CDR3 spans 16 amino acids. Germline lookup yields CDR1 SGHRS and CDR2 YFSETQ. V was shortened by 0 bases and J by 7 bases, with 19 bases between the two germline ends. As DNA, the CDR3 is TGCGCCAGCAGCTTGGCCGGGCAGCATGACCTTTCTGGCTACACCTTC. Amino acid sequence: CASSLAGQHDLSGYTF.

The V gene is TRBV28, the J gene TRBJ2-1, with 12 bases lining up with TRBD2. V shed 4 bases and J 15 bases; nucleotides not matched to a gene: 7. Germline V CDR1 and CDR2: MDHEN, SYDVKM. CDR3 length: 13 residues. The DNA of the CDR3 is TGTGCCAGCAGTTCCCTTCTAGCGGGAGGGTGGTTCTTC. This sequence encodes CASSSLLAGGWFF. Full variable domain (remainder filled in from reference TRBV28 and TRBJ2-1): DVKVTQSSRYLVKRTGEKVFLECVQDMDHENMFWYRQDPGLGLRLIYFSYDVKMKEKGDIPEGYSVSREKKERFSLILESASTNQTSMYLCASSSLLAGGWFFGPGTRLTVL.

V usage is TRBV28 and J usage is TRBJ2-6; D is undetermined. The CDR3 is 15 residues long. V shed 3 bases and J shed 0 bases, with 6 bases lying between them. Germline V gene sequence: CDR1 MDHEN, CDR2 SYDVKM. CDR3 sequence (DNA): TGTGCCAGCAGTTTGCCTAACTCTGGGGCCAACGTCCTGACTTTC. Protein product: CASSLPNSGANVLTF.

The V gene is TRBV30, the J gene TRBJ1-2; no clear D gene. The CDR3 has 12 residues. V lost 3 bases and J 5 bases, leaving 10 bases between the germline ends. Germline V CDR1 and CDR2: GTSNPN, SVGIG (reference sequence). The chain's CDR3 is CAWRSGGYGYTF. The CDR3 DNA sequence: TGTGCCTGGAGGTCCGGAGGGTATGGCTACACCTTC.